Following are 2 T cell receptor beta chains from one sample sequenced in a study of graft-versus-host responses after intestinal transplantation. These TCRs are of unknown antigen specificity. Profiling relied on immunoSEQ multiplex PCR, and the TCRdb table lists in-frame clones only, not all of them. The table has about 78,000 clones, 85% to 90% seen once; the top ten hold less than 5%. The sample here was unstimulated CD8+ T cells sorted from spleen or lymph node cells, taken before transplant. The receptors were sampled from a human donor who was the organ donor for an intestinal transplant.

The chain recombines TRBV4-2 with TRBJ2-3; D is unclear. With 4 bases removed from V and 0 bases from J, the gap between germline ends came to 11 bases. The CDR3 is 15 amino acids. Germline CDR1 LGHNA, CDR2 YNFKEQ. The CDR3 region is CASSRTYPSTDTQYF. CDR3 coding DNA: TGTGCCAGCAGCCGAACCTACCCTAGCACAGATACGCAGTATTTT.

The chain joins TRBV15 to TRBJ2-2; 7 nucleotides line up with TRBD1. Germline CDR1 and CDR2: LNHNV and YYDKDF (reference sequence). The CDR3 totals 15 residues. Trimming removed 6 bases from V and 7 bases from J; junction bases left unmatched: 11. For the CDR3, the DNA is TGTGCCACCAGACCGACTCAAGGGGACAGCGGGGAGCTGTTTTTT. Translating gives CATRPTQGDSGELFF. The full variable domain, its missing parts supplied by reference TRBV15 and TRBJ2-2, is DAMVIQNPRYQVTQFGKPVTLSCSQTLNHNVMYWYQQKSSQAPKLLFHYYDKDFNNEADTPDNFQSRRPNTSFCFLDIRSPGLGDTAMYLCATRPTQGDSGELFFGEGSRLTVL.